A selection of T cell receptor beta chains follows, all from one sample in a study of blood T cell repertoires in COVID-19. Generated by immunoSEQ multiplex PCR, the TCRdb table keeps only in-frame clones and is missing some. The sample comprises more than 95,000 clones, about 80% of which are singletons, and 3.8% rests with the top ten. The specimen was peripheral blood. These TCRs come from a woman aged 45-65 years with acute or convalescent COVID-19. CDR3s include the opening cysteine and the closing phenylalanine or tryptophan. The order of the fields is clone size, J gene, D gene, V gene, CDR3 protein, CDR3 DNA. The D gene is left open where the match is weak. Clone size is shown for a subset of rows, as once, few, many or a class of expanded clone.

once TRBJ1-5 NA TRBV5-1 CASSFGGGQPQHF TGCGCCAGCAGCTTCGGGGGTGGACAGCCCCAGCATTTT
few TRBJ2-1 TRBD1 TRBV18 CASSPGQGTIHEQFF TGTGCCAGCTCACCGGGACAGGGGACAATCCATGAGCAGTTCTTC
NA TRBJ2-1 TRBD2 TRBV20-1 CSASPPLAGGRNEQFF TGCAGTGCTAGTCCCCCACTAGCGGGGGGTCGGAATGAGCAGTTCTTC
NA TRBJ1-4 NA TRBV3-1/TRBV3-2 CASSQTLGRGTEKLFF TGTGCCAGCAGCCAAACCCTGGGAAGAGGGACAGAAAAACTGTTTTTT
few TRBJ1-3 NA TRBV7-9 CASSLAGTTTRNTIYF TGTGCCAGCAGCTTAGCAGGGACAACAACTCGAAACACCATATATTTT
NA TRBJ1-1 NA TRBV18 CASSTLTVNTEAFF TGTGCCAGCTCAACCCTGACAGTGAACACTGAAGCTTTCTTT
NA TRBJ1-5 NA TRBV19 CASSMYFNQPQHF TGTGCCAGTAGTATGTACTTTAATCAGCCCCAGCATTTT
NA TRBJ1-1 NA TRBV10-3 CATGIQENTEAFF TGTGCCACGGGAATTCAGGAAAACACTGAAGCTTTCTTT
NA TRBJ1-2 NA TRBV30 CAWSRVPPLYGYTF TGTGCCTGGAGCCGCGTCCCTCCACTCTATGGCTACACCTTC
few TRBJ2-3 TRBD2 TRBV6-4 CASSATSGSPDTQYF TGTGCCAGCAGTGCCACTAGCGGGAGTCCAGATACGCAGTATTTT
NA TRBJ2-1 NA TRBV14 CASSQDPGDSYNEQFF TGTGCCAGCAGCCAAGATCCGGGGGACTCCTACAATGAGCAGTTCTTC
NA TRBJ1-4 NA TRBV2 CASIGGVDEKLFF TGTGCCAGCATCGGGGGGGTGGATGAAAAACTGTTTTTT
few TRBJ2-3 TRBD2 TRBV3-1/TRBV3-2 CASSRGGSGGATDTQYF TGTGCCAGCAGCCGTGGGGGCAGCGGGGGCGCCACAGATACGCAGTATTTT
NA TRBJ1-4 NA TRBV7-9 CASSVNLEKLFF TGTGCCAGCAGCGTCAACCTAGAAAAACTGTTTTTT
NA TRBJ1-5 TRBD1 TRBV28 CASKTGNQPQHF TGTGCCAGCAAGACAGGGAATCAGCCCCAGCATTTT
NA TRBJ2-3 TRBD2 TRBV5-1 CASSLSGLAAVTDTQYF TGCGCCAGCAGCCTCTCGGGACTAGCGGCGGTGACAGATACGCAGTATTTT